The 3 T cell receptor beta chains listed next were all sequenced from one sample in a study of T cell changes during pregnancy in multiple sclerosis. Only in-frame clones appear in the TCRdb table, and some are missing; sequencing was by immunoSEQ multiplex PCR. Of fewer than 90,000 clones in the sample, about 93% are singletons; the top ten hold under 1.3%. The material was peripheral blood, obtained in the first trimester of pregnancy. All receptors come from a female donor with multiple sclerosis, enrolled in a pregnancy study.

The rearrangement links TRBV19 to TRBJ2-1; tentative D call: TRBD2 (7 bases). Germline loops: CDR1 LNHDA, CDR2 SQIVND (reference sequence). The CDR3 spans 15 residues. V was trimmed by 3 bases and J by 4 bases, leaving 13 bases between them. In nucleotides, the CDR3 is TGTGCCAGTAGTATGGCGGGGGCCCAGTACAATGAGCAGTTCTTC. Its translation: CASSMAGAQYNEQFF.

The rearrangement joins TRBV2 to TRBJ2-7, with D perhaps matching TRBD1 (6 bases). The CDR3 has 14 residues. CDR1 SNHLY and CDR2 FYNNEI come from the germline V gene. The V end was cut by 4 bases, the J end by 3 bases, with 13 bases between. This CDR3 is CASSVGQSGYEQYF. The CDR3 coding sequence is TGTGCCAGCAGTGTCGGACAGTCTGGCTACGAGCAGTACTTC.

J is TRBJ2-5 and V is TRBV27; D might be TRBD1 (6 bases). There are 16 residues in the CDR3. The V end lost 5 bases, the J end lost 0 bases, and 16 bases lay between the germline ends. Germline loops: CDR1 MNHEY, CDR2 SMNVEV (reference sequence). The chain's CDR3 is CASSPSPWTDQETQYF. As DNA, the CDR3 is TGTGCCAGCAGTCCTAGCCCATGGACAGACCAAGAGACCCAGTACTTC.